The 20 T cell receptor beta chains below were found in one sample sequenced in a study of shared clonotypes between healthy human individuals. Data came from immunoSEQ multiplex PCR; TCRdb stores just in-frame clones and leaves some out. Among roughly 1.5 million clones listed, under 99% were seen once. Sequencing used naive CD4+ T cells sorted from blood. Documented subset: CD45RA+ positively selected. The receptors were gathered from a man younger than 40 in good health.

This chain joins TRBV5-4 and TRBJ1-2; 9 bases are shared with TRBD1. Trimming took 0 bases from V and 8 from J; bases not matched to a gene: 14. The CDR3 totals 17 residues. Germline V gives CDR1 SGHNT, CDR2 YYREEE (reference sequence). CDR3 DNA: TGTGCCAGCAGCTTGGCCGGGGTCACAGGGGGCCTCCAAGGCTACACCTTC. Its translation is CASSLAGVTGGLQGYTF.

CDR3 DNA sequence: TGTGCCAGCAGTACGCGGCTATCGAACACCGGGGAGCTGTTTTTT. Protein: CASSTRLSNTGELFF. The rearrangement links TRBV6-5 to TRBJ2-2; D not resolved. Germline CDR1 reads MNHEY; CDR2 reads SVGAGI. CDR3 length equals 15 residues. V was clipped by 5 bases and J by 0 bases, with 10 bases between them.

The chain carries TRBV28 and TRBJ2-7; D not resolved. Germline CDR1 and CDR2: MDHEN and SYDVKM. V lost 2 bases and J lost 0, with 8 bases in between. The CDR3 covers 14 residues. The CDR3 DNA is TGTGCCAGCAGTTTAGGGTCCCCCTCCTACGAGCAGTACTTC. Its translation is CASSLGSPSYEQYF.

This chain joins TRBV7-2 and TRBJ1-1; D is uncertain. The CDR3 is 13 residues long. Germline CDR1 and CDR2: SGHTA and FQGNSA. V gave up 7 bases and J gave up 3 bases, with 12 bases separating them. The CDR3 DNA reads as TGTGCCAGCAATCCCCTATGGGACACTGAAGCTTTCTTT. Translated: CASNPLWDTEAFF.

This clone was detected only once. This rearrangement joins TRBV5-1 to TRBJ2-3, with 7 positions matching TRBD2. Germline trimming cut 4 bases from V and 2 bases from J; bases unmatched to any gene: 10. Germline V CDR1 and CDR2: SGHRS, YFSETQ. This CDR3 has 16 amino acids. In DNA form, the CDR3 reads TGCGCCAGCAGCCTGGAACCTAGCGGAAACACAGATACGCAGTATTTT. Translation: CASSLEPSGNTDTQYF.

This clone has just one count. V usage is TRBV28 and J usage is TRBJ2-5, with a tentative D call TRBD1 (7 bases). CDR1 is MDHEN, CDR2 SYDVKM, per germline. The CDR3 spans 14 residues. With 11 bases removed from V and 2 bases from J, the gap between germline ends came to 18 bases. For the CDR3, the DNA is TGTGCCGGACGAGGAGGGACAGAACAAGAGACCCAGTACTTC. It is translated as CAGRGGTEQETQYF.

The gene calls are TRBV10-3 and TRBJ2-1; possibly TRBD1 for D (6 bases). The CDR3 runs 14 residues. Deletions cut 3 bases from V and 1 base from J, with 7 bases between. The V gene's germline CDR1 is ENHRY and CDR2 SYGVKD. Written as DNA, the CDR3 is TGTGCCATCAGTGAAGGACAGTCCTACAATGAGCAGTTCTTC. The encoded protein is CAISEGQSYNEQFF.

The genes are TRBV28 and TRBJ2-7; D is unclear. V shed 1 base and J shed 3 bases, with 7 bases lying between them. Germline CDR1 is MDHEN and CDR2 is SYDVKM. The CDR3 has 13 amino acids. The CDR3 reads CASSLLSVYEQYF. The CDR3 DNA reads TGTGCCAGCAGTTTATTATCAGTCTACGAGCAGTACTTC.

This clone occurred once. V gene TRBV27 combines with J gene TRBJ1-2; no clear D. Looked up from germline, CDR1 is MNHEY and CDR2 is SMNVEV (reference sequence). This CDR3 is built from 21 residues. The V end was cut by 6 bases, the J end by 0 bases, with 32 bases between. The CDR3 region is CASRPGWSSFRVGSSNYGYTF. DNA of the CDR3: TGTGCCAGCAGGCCGGGTTGGAGTTCCTTCAGAGTTGGGTCGTCTAACTATGGCTACACCTTC.

The chain's CDR3 is CASSQGTSARDEQFF. The CDR3 bases are TGTGCCAGCAGCCAGGGGACTAGCGCTAGGGATGAGCAGTTCTTC. V is TRBV14 and J is TRBJ2-1; 10 bases line up with TRBD2. In germline, CDR1 is SGHDN, CDR2 FVKESK. Trimming removed 3 bases from V and 8 bases from J; junction bases left unmatched: 7. This CDR3 has 15 amino acids.

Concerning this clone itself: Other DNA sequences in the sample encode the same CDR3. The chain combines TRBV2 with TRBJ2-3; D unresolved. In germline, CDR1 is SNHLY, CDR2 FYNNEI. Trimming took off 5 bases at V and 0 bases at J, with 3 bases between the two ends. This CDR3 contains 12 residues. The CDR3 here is CASSFSTDTQYF. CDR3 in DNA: TGTGCCAGCAGTTTTAGCACAGATACGCAGTATTTT.

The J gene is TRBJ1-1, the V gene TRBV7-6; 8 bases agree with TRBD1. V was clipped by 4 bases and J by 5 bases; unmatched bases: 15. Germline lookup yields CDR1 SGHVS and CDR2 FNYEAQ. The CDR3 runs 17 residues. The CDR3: CASSSYPRGRRYTEAFF. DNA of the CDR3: TGTGCCAGCAGCTCTTACCCCAGGGGGCGAAGGTATACTGAAGCTTTCTTT.

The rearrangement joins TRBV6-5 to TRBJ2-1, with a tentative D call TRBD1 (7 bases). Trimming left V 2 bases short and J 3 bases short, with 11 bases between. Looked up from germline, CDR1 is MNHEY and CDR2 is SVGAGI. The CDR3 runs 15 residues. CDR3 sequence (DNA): TGTGCCAGCAGTTACGTCAGGGGGGACTACAATGAGCAGTTCTTC. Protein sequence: CASSYVRGDYNEQFF.

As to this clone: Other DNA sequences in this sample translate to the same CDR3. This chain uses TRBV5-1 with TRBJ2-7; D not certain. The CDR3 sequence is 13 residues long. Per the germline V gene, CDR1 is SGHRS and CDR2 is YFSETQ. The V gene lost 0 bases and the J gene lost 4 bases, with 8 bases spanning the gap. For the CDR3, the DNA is TGCGCCAGCAGCTTGGGGTTTGGGTACGAGCAGTACTTC. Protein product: CASSLGFGYEQYF.

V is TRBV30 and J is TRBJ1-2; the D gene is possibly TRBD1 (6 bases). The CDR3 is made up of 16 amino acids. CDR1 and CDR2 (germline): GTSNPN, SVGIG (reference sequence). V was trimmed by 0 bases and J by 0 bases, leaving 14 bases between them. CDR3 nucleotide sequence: TGTGCCTGGAGTGTATTGGCAGGGGTTTCTAACTATGGCTACACCTTC. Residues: CAWSVLAGVSNYGYTF.

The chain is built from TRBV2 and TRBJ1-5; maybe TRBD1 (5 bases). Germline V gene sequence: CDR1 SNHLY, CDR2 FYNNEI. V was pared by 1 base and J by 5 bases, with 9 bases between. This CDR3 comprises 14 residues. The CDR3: CASSEVRGHQPQHF. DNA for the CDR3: TGTGCCAGCAGTGAAGTTCGGGGCCATCAGCCCCAGCATTTT.

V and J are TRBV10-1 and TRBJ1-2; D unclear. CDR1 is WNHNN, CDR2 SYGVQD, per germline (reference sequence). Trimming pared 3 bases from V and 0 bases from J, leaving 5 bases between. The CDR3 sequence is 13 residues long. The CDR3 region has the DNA TGCGCCAGCAGTGATAGTTCTAACTATGGCTACACCTTC. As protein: CASSDSSNYGYTF.

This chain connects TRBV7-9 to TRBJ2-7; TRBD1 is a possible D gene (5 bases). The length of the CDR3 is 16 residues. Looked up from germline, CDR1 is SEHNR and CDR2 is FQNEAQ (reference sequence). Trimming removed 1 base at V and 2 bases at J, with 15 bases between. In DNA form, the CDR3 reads TGTGCCAGCAGCTTAGGTAGTTGGGGCACTACCTACGAGCAGTACTTC. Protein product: CASSLGSWGTTYEQYF.

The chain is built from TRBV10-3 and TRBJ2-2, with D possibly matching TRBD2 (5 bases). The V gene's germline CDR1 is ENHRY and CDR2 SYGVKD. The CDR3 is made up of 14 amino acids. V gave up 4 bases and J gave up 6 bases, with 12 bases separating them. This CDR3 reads CAISGISGPGELFF. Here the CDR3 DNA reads TGTGCCATCAGTGGCATCAGCGGACCCGGGGAGCTGTTTTTT.

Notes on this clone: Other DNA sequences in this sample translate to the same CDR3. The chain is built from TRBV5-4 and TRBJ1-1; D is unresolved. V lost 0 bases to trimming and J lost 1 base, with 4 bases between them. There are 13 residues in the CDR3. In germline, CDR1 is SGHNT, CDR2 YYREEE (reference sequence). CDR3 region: CASSLVANTEAFF. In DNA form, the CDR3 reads TGTGCCAGCAGCTTGGTGGCGAACACTGAAGCTTTCTTT.